Following are 19 T cell receptor beta chains from one sample sequenced in a study of T cell repertoires in cytomegalovirus infection (dated by TCRdb to about 2019). The sample was run on an Illumina HiSeq 1500. Clones were called with MiXCR by TCRdb after fastp trimmed the public reads at Q25, and only in-frame beta chains were retained. Entries are consolidated by CDR3 protein sequence, retaining the most common genes and DNA. The sample contains 830,000 or so distinct CDR3 sequences, 30% to 35% of them found a single time. The ten biggest clones cover roughly 12% of the sample. Antigen specificity for these receptors is unknown. This specimen's treatment or condition label, per the study, means: in vitro stimulation with specific CMV peptide epitopes to enrich CMV-specific T cells. The sequencing used cultured CD8+ T cells from PBMCs, collected from culture after CMV antigen stimulation. Every receptor here comes from a human donor in good health (CMV status not recorded). Some clones in this sample may be carry-over from other donors' samples.

This chain connects TRBV15 to TRBJ1-5, with 7 bases fitting TRBD1. The V gene end was trimmed by 0 bases and the J gene end by 5 bases; junction bases not matched to a gene: 10. Germline V CDR1 and CDR2: LNHNV, YYDKDF (reference sequence). This CDR3 is 17 amino acids long. CDR3 nucleotide sequence: TGTGCCACCAGCAGAGATAGGGCAGGGGGGCCGGATCAGCCCCAGCATTTT. Its translation: CATSRDRAGGPDQPQHF.

This clonotype was observed a few times. The junction departs from germline at one end; a sequencing error may be responsible. This chain joins TRBV27 and TRBJ2-3; TRBD2 aligns across 10 bases. The CDR3 extends over 13 amino acids. Germline CDR1 reads MNHEY; CDR2 reads SMNVEV (reference sequence). Here the CDR3 reads CGSGLAGGDTQYF. DNA for the CDR3: TGTGGCAGCGGATTAGCGGGGGGAGATACGCAGTATTTT.

There are a few counts of this clonotype. The chain joins TRBV6-1 to TRBJ1-6, with D unresolved. This CDR3 has 16 amino acids. V dropped 7 bases and J dropped 5 bases, with 18 bases sitting between them. The germline gives CDR1 MNHNS, CDR2 SASEGT. In nucleotides, the CDR3 is TGTGCCAGCACCCCTCTTACACTGCTGGATAATTCACCCCTCCACTTT. It translates to CASTPLTLLDNSPLHF.

Details on this clonotype: Because the CDR3 is missing its conserved closing phenylalanine or tryptophan, this is likely a read error. CDR3 coding DNA: TGTGCCAGCAGCCTACCGGGGGTTGAGACCCAGTACTCC. It is translated as CASSLPGVETQYS. This rearrangement joins TRBV7-6 to TRBJ2-5, with TRBD2 as a possible D gene (6 bases). Germline assignment: CDR1 SGHVS and CDR2 FNYEAQ. This CDR3 region has 13 residues. Trimming pared 5 bases from V and 5 bases from J, leaving 12 bases between.

This chain joins TRBV4-3 and TRBJ2-1; D remains unclear. CDR1 and CDR2 from the germline V gene are LGHNA and YSLEER. The CDR3 spans 15 residues. V shed 0 bases and J shed 7 bases, with 13 bases lying between them. The CDR3: CASSQEYGLGNEQFF. The DNA for the CDR3 is TGCGCCAGCAGCCAAGAATACGGGCTTGGGAATGAGCAGTTCTTC.

This sequence joins TRBV5-5 and TRBJ1-6, with D hard to call. V lost 0 bases to trimming and J lost 9 bases, with 10 bases between them. This CDR3 has 14 residues. Germline CDR1 is SGHKS and CDR2 is YYEKEE (reference sequence). CDR3 sequence (DNA): TGTGCCAGCAGCTTGGAGGACCTACTTTCACCCCTCCACTTT. Amino acids: CASSLEDLLSPLHF.

In its sample, this clonotype was seen a few times. The chain uses TRBV15 and TRBJ1-5, with D unclear. The CDR3 contains 16 residues. Germline V CDR1 and CDR2: LNHNV, YYDKDF (reference sequence). The V end was cut by 1 base, the J end by 1 base, with 11 bases between. The CDR3 spells CATSRAADPSNQPQHF. The DNA of the CDR3 is TGTGCCACCAGCAGAGCAGCGGACCCCAGCAATCAGCCCCAGCATTTT.

This clonotype was observed a few times. The rearrangement links TRBV6-2 or TRBV6-3 to TRBJ2-7, with 7 bases matching TRBD2. The CDR3 is 14 amino acids. V shed 6 bases, J shed 5 bases, and the junction held 10 bases outside the gene matches. Germline V gene sequence: CDR1 MNHEY, CDR2 SVGEGT. CDR3 sequence (DNA): TGTGCCAGCAGGCTCACGGGCGGGAGTGACGAGCAGTACTTC. Protein: CASRLTGGSDEQYF.

This clonotype was counted ten times or more. The chain uses TRBV7-6 and TRBJ1-1; 10 bases agree with TRBD1. J gave up 5 bases and V 3 bases, and 6 bases lay outside the gene matches. The germline gives CDR1 SGHVS, CDR2 FNYEAQ. The CDR3 is made up of 15 amino acids. CDR3 protein: CASSLGTGVTTEAFF. The CDR3 DNA reads as TGTGCCAGCAGCTTGGGGACAGGGGTGACGACTGAAGCTTTCTTT.

This clonotype was seen a handful of times. At one of its ends the junction is not consistent with the germline gene, which may arise from a read error. The V gene is TRBV6-1, the J gene TRBJ2-3; no firm D call. This CDR3 is 14 amino acids long. From germline, CDR1 is MNHNS and CDR2 SASEGT. In DNA, the CDR3 is TGTGCCAGCAATGAATTGGGTCGGGTAGATACGCAGTATTTT. The encoded protein is CASNELGRVDTQYF.

The chain combines TRBV19 with TRBJ2-5; 9 positions agree with TRBD1. V shed 8 bases and J 6 bases; nucleotides not matched to a gene: 13. Germline V gene sequence: CDR1 LNHDA, CDR2 SQIVND (reference sequence). The CDR3 has 15 residues. The DNA of the CDR3 is TGTGCCAGTGCCAACCGACGGGACAGGGAGAAGACCCAGTACTTC. Translating it yields CASANRRDREKTQYF.

Ten or more counts support this clonotype. The chain combines TRBV20-1 with TRBJ1-1; a possible D gene is TRBD1 (5 bases). Germline V gene sequence: CDR1 DFQATT, CDR2 SNEGSKA (reference sequence). The CDR3 extends over 14 amino acids. V dropped 6 bases and J dropped 0 bases, with 14 bases sitting between them. CDR3 coding DNA: TGCAGTGCAACCCTACAGGTCCTGAACACTGAAGCTTTCTTT. Its translation: CSATLQVLNTEAFF.

This clonotype was counted ten times or more. The chain links TRBV7-2 to TRBJ2-7; 9 bases match TRBD2. The germline CDR1 and CDR2 sequences are SGHTA and FQGNSA. Trimming at V came to 1 base and at J to 2 bases, leaving 3 bases not matched to a gene. The CDR3 contains 15 residues. The CDR3 DNA is TGTGCCAGCAGCTTAGTAGCGGGGGAGCCCTACGAGCAGTACGTC. It encodes CASSLVAGEPYEQYV.

The chain links TRBV2 to TRBJ2-5; D ambiguous. This CDR3 is 15 amino acids long. Germline values: CDR1 SNHLY, CDR2 FYNNEI. V lost 1 base and J lost 8, with 17 bases in between. CDR3 DNA: TGTGCCAGCAGTGAAGTCTCGGCTATACCTCGTACCCAGTACTTC. This encodes CASSEVSAIPRTQYF.

This clonotype was detected a few times. The chain recombines TRBV27 with TRBJ2-1; no definite D call. Germline loops: CDR1 MNHEY, CDR2 SMNVEV (reference sequence). Trimming removed 3 bases at V and 2 bases at J, with 5 bases between. There are 13 residues in the CDR3. CDR3 in DNA: TGTGCCAGCAGTTTTTTTCCCTACAATGAGCAGTTCTTC. Protein product: CASSFFPYNEQFF.

In DNA, the CDR3 is TGTGCCAGCAGTACCAGGACAGGGTCGGGAACTGAAGCTTTCTTT. It specifies CASSTRTGSGTEAFF. This chain links TRBV27 with TRBJ1-1, with 8 bases aligning to TRBD1. V shed 5 bases, J shed 5 bases, and the junction held 10 bases outside the gene matches. Germline values: CDR1 MNHEY, CDR2 SMNVEV (reference sequence). The CDR3 length is 15 residues.

This rearrangement joins TRBV6-2 or TRBV6-3 to TRBJ2-1; possible D gene TRBD2, 5 bases. The CDR3 spans 15 residues. CDR1 is MNHEY and CDR2 is SVGEGT in the germline V gene. V was trimmed by 7 bases and J by 5 bases, leaving 18 bases between them. CDR3 in DNA: TGTGCCAGCACCTCACCCGGGGTATTTAACAATGAGCAGTTCTTC. This sequence encodes CASTSPGVFNNEQFF.

This clonotype was counted a few times. The CDR3 loop is CASSLAGTGTWNTEAFF. The CDR3 nucleotides read TGTGCCAGCAGCTTAGCGGGGACAGGGACGTGGAACACTGAAGCTTTCTTT. V is TRBV7-2 and J is TRBJ1-1; 9 bases fit TRBD1. CDR3 length: 17 residues. V lost 0 bases and J lost 1; bases outside the gene matches: 6. The germline V gene encodes CDR1 SGHTA and CDR2 FQGNSA.

This clonotype was detected a few times. V usage is TRBV6-5 and J usage is TRBJ2-3; TRBD2 is a possible D gene (6 bases). With 0 bases removed from V and 0 bases from J, the gap between germline ends came to 10 bases. Germline CDR1 and CDR2: MNHEY and SVGAGI. The CDR3 consists of 16 residues. The CDR3 DNA sequence: TGTGCCAGCAGTTACTCGGCGGGACTGAGCACAGATACGCAGTATTTT. Its protein is CASSYSAGLSTDTQYF.